This T cell receptor beta chain derives from a study of blood T cell repertoires in COVID-19. TCRdb keeps only in-frame clones here, not all; method: immunoSEQ multiplex PCR. Of about 68,000 clones detected, 80% to 85% appear once; the ten largest clones hold more than 8%. V was pared by 2 bases and J by 5 bases, with 12 bases between. Germline V CDR1 and CDR2: LGHDT, YNNKEL (reference sequence). The CDR3 length is 14 residues. Sequencing input: peripheral blood. This receptor was obtained from a man aged 50 or older with active COVID-19. The V call is TRBV3-1 (or the pseudogene TRBV3-2), the J call TRBJ2-5; weak D call: TRBD2 (5 bases). DNA for the CDR3: TGTGCCAGCAGCCAAAGCGGAGTATGGGAGACCCAGTACTTC. It translates to CASSQSGVWETQYF.